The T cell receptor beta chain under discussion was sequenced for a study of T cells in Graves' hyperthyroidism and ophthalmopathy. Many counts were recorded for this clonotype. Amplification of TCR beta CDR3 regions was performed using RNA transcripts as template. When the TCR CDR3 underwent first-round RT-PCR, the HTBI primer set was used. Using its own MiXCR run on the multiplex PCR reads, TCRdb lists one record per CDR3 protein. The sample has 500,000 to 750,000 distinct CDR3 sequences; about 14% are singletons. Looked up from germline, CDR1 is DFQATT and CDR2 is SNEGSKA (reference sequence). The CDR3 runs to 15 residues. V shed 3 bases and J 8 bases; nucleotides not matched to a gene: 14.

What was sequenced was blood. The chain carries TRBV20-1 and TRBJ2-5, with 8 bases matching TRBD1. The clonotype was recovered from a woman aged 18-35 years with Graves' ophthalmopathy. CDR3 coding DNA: TGCAGTGCTAGTAACCTCCTTCGGACAGGGAAAACCCAGTACTTC. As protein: CSASNLLRTGKTQYF.